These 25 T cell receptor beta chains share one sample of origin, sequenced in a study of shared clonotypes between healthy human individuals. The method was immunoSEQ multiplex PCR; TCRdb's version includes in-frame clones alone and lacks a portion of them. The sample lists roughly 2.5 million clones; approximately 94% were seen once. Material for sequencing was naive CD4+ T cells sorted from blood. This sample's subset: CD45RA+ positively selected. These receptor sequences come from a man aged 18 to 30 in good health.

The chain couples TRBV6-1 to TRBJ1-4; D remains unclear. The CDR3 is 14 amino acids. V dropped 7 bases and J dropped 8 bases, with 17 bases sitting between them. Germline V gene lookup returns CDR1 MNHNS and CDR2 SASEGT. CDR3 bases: TGTGCCAGCACCTACGGTGCCCGGAACGAAAAACTGTTTTTT. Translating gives CASTYGARNEKLFF.

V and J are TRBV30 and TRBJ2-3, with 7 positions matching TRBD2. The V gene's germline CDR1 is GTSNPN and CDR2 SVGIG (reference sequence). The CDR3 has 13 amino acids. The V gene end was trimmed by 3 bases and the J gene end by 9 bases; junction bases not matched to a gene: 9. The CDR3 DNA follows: TGTGCCTGGAGCCAGCGGGATGGAGGAACGCAGTATTTT. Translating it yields CAWSQRDGGTQYF.

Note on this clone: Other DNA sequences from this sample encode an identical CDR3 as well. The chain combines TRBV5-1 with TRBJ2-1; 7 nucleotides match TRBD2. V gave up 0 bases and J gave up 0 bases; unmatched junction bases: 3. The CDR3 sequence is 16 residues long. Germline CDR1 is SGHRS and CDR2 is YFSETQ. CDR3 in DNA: TGCGCCAGCAGCTTGGACGGGAGGAGCTCCTACAATGAGCAGTTCTTC. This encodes CASSLDGRSSYNEQFF.

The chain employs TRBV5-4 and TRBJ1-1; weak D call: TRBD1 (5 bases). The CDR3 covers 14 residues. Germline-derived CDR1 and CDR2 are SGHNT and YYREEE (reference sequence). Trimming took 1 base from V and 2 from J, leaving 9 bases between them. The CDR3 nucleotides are TGTGCCAGCAGCTTGACAGGTCGAAACACTGAAGCTTTCTTT. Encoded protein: CASSLTGRNTEAFF.

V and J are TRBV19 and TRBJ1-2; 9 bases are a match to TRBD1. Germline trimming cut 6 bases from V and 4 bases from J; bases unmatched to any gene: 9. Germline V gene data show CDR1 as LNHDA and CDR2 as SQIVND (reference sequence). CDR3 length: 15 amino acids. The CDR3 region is CASSRDRENPYGYTF. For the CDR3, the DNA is TGTGCCAGTAGCCGGGACAGGGAGAACCCCTATGGCTACACCTTC. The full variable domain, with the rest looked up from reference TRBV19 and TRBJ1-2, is DGGITQSPKYLFRKEGQNVTLSCEQNLNHDAMYWYRQDPGQGLRLIYYSQIVNDFQKGDIAEGYSVSREKKESFPLTVTSAQKNPTAFYLCASSRDRENPYGYTFGSGTRLTVV.

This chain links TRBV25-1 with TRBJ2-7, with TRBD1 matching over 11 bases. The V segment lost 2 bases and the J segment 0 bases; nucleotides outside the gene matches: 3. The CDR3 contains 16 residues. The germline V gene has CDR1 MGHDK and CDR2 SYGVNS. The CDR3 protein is CASSEIGTGGSYEQYF. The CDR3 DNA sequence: TGTGCCAGCAGTGAAATAGGGACAGGGGGCTCCTACGAGCAGTACTTC.

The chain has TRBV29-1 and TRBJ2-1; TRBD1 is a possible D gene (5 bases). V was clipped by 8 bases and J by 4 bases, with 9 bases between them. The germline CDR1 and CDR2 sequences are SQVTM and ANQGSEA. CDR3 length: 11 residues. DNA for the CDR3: TGCAGCCTTAGGGGTTACAATGAGCAGTTCTTC. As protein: CSLRGYNEQFF.

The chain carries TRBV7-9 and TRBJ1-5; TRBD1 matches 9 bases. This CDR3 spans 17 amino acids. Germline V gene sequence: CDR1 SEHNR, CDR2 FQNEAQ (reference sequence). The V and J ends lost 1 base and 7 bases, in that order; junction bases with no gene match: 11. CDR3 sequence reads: CASSLGTGGAEGQPQHF. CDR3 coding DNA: TGTGCCAGCAGCTTAGGAACAGGGGGCGCCGAGGGACAGCCCCAGCATTTT.

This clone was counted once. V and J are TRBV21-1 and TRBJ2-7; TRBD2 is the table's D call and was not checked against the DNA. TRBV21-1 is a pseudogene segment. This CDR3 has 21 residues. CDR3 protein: CASSKDKGLAGGPDSPYEQYF. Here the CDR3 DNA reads TGTGCCAGCAGCAAAGATAAGGGACTAGCGGGAGGGCCGGACAGCCCGTACGAGCAGTACTTC.

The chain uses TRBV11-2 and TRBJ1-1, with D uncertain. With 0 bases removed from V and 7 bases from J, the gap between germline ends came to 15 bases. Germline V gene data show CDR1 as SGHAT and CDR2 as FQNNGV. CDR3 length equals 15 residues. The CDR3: CASSLDGTGSGEAFF. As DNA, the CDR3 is TGTGCCAGCAGCTTAGATGGAACCGGGAGTGGTGAAGCTTTCTTT. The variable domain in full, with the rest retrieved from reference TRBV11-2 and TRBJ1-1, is EAGVAQSPRYKIIEKRQSVAFWCNPISGHATLYWYQQILGQGPKLLIQFQNNGVVDDSQLPKDRFSAERLKGVDSTLKIQPAKLEDSAVYLCASSLDGTGSGEAFFGQGTRLTVV.

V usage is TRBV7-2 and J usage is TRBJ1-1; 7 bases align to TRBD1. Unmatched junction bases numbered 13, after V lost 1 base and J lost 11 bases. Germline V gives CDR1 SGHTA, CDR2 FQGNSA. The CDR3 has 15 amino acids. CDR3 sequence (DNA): TGTGCCAGCAGCTTAGGAGCGGTAGGGGGCAGGGGGGCTTTCTTT. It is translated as CASSLGAVGGRGAFF.

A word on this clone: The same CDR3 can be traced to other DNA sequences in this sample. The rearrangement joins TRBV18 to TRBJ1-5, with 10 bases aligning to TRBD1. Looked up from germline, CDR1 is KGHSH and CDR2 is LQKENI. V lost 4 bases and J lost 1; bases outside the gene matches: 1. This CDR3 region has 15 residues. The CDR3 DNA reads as TGTGCCAGCTCACGACAGGGGGCGAGCAATCAGCCCCAGCATTTT. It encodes CASSRQGASNQPQHF.

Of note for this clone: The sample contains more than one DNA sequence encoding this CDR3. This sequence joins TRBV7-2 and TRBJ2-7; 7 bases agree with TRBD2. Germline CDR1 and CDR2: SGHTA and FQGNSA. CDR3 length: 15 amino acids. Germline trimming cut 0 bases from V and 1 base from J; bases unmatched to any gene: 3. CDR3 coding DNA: TGTGCCAGCAGCTTAGCTGCGGGACTATCCTACGAGCAGTACTTC. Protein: CASSLAAGLSYEQYF.

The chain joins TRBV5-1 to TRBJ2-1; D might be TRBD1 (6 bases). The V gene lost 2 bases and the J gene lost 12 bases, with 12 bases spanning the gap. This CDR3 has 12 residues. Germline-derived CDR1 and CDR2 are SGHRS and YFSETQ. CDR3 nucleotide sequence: TGCGCCAGCAGCTTTCCAGGGGCAGGGCAGTTCTTC. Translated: CASSFPGAGQFF.

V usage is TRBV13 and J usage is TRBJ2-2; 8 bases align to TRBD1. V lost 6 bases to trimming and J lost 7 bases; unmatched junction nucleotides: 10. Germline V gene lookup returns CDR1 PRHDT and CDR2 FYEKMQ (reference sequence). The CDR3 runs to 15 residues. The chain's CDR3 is CASSQVRGRNGELFF. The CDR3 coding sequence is TGTGCCAGCAGTCAGGTCAGGGGGCGGAACGGGGAGCTGTTTTTT.

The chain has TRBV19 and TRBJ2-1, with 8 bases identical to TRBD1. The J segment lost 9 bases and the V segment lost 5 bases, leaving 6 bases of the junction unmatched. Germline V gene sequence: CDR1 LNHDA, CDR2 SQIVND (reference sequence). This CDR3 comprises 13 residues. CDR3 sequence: CASSPQGASEQFF. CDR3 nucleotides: TGTGCCAGTAGTCCTCAGGGGGCCAGTGAGCAGTTCTTC.

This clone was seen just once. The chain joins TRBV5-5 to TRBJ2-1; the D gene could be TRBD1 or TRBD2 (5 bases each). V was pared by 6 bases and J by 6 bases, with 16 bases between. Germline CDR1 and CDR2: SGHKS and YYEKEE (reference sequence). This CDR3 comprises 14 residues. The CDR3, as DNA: TGTGCCAGCACTCGGGACGGCGTTGTCAATGAGCAGTTCTTC. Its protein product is CASTRDGVVNEQFF.

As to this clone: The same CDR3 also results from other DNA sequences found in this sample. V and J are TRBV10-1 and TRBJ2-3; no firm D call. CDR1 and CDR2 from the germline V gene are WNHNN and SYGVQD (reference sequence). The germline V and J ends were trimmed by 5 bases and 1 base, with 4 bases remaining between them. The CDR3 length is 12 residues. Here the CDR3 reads CASSSGTDTQYF. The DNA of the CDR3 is TGCGCCAGCAGTTCCGGCACAGATACGCAGTATTTT.

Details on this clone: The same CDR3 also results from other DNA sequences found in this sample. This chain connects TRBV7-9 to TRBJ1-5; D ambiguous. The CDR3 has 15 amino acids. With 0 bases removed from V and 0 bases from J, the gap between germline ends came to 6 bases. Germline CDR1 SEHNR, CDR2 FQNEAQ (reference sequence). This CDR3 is CASSLAGSSNQPQHF. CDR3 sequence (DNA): TGTGCCAGCAGCTTAGCTGGGAGTAGCAATCAGCCCCAGCATTTT.

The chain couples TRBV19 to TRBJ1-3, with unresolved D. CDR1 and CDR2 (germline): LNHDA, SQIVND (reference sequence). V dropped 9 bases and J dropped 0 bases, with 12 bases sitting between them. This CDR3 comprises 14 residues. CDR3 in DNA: TGTGCCAGCGCCACGGGAGCCTCTGGAAACACCATATATTTT. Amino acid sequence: CASATGASGNTIYF.

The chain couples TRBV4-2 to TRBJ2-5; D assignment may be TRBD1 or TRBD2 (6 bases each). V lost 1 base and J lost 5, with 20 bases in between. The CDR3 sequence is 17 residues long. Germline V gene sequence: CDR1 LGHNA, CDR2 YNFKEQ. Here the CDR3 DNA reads TGTGCCAGCAGCCAAGGCGTTAAGAGGGGGGTTGGGGAGACCCAGTACTTC. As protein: CASSQGVKRGVGETQYF.

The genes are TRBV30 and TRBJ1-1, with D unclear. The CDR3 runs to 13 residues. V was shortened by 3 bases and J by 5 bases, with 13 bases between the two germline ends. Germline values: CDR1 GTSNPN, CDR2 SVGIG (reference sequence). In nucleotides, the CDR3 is TGTGCCTGGAGGGTTGGCGGGTCAACTGAAGCTTTCTTT. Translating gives CAWRVGGSTEAFF.

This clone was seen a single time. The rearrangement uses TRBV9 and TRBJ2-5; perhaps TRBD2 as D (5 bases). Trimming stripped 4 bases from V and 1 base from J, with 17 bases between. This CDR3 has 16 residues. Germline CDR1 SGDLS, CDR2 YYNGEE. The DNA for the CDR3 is TGTGCCAGCAGCCCCCCGCGGGTTGCGGGCCAAGAGACCCAGTACTTC. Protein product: CASSPPRVAGQETQYF.

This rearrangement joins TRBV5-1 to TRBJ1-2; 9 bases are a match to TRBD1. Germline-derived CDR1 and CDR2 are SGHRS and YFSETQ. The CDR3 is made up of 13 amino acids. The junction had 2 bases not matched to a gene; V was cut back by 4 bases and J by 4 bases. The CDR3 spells CASSRTGAYGYTF. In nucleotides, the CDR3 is TGCGCCAGCAGCCGGACAGGGGCCTATGGCTACACCTTC. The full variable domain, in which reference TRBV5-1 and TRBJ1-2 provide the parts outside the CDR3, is KAGVTQTPRYLIKTRGQQVTLSCSPISGHRSVSWYQQTPGQGLQFLFEYFSETQRNKGNFPGRFSGRQFSNSRSEMNVSTLELGDSALYLCASSRTGAYGYTFGSGTRLTVV.

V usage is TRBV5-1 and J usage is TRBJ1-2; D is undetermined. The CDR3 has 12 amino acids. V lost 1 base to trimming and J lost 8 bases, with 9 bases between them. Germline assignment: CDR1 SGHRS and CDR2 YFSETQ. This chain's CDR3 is CASSLKGEGYTF. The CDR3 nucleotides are TGCGCCAGCAGCTTGAAAGGAGAGGGCTACACCTTC. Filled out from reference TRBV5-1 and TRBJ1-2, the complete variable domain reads KAGVTQTPRYLIKTRGQQVTLSCSPISGHRSVSWYQQTPGQGLQFLFEYFSETQRNKGNFPGRFSGRQFSNSRSEMNVSTLELGDSALYLCASSLKGEGYTFGSGTRLTVV.